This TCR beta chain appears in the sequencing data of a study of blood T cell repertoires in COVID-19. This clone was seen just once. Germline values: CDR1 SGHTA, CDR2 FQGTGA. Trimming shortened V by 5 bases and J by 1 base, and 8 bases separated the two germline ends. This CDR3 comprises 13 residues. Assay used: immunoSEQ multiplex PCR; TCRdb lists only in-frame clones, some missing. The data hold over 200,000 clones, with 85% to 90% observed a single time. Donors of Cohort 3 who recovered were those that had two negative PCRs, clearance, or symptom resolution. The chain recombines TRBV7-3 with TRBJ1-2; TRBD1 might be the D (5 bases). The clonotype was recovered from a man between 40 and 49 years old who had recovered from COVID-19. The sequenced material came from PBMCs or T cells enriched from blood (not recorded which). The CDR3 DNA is TGTGCCAGCAGCAAACAGGATAACTATGGCTACACCTTC. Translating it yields CASSKQDNYGYTF. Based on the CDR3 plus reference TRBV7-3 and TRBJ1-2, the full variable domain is GAGVSQTPSNKVTEKGKYVELRCDPISGHTALYWYRQSLGQGPEFLIYFQGTGAADDSGLPNDRFFAVRPEGSVSTLKIQRTERGDSAVYLCASSKQDNYGYTFGSGTRLTVV.